This T cell receptor beta chain appears in the sequencing data of a study of a mutant IDH1 vaccine in newly diagnosed glioma. Study context: Treated patients had a mean age of roughly 39 years and an approximately 62% male, 37.5% female split. Previous treatment comprised radiotherapy, temozolomide, or both, mostly both.

The data were produced by immunoSEQ multiplex PCR, yet TCRdb's version contains in-frame clones alone and is incomplete. The table records under 90,000 clones, 60% to 85% of them present only once. Points from the study as a whole: Changes to the top peripheral T cell clonotypes appeared unrelated to pseudoprogression.

Time point reported: baseline, week 1 (first vaccination visit). This sample's treatment: pre-vaccination baseline after standard-of-care therapy. In the case of this clone: Its antigen is still unknown.

This receptor was identified in a man aged 50 to 59 with glioma. The sequenced sample was PBMCs, obtained from a glioma patient treated with radiotherapy, temozolomide or both.

The CDR3 loop is CASRGTNTGELFF. CDR3 sequence (DNA): TGTGCCAGCAGGGGGACGAACACCGGGGAGCTGTTTTTT. V and J are TRBV7-3 and TRBJ2-2; D gene ambiguous. The CDR3 is made up of 13 amino acids. Trimming pared 6 bases from V and 0 bases from J, leaving 5 bases between. The germline V gene encodes CDR1 SGHTA and CDR2 FQGTGA.